Below are 17 T cell receptor beta chains sequenced from a single sample in a study of T-cell reconstitution after alpha-beta-depleted transplantation in children. Preparation of the TCRbeta library was carried out with unique molecular identifiers. TCRdb re-called the PCR reads with MiXCR, one entry per CDR3 protein. The sample consists of over 200,000 distinct CDR3 sequences, 8% to 10% of them appearing once. The specimen comprised PBMCs from the stem cell graft donor, sampled from the stem cell graft. Receptors were obtained from a human donor who donated a stem cell graft to a child with acute lymphoblastic leukemia.

At least ten counts were recorded for this clonotype. The chain is built from TRBV5-4 and TRBJ2-5; TRBD1 matches at 9 bases. Germline V gene data show CDR1 as SGHNT and CDR2 as YYREEE (reference sequence). The CDR3 covers 16 residues. J lost 4 bases, V lost 0 bases, and 7 bases had no gene match. Here the CDR3 DNA reads TGTGCCAGCAGCTTGGACAGGGGGCTCAAGTCAGAGACCCAGTACTTC. It yields the protein CASSLDRGLKSETQYF.

This clonotype occurred a few times. This chain joins TRBV25-1 and TRBJ1-2; perhaps TRBD1 as D (5 bases). Germline CDR1 MGHDK, CDR2 SYGVNS. The ends were cut back, 0 bases at V and 7 bases at J, with 9 bases in the middle. The CDR3 is 13 residues long. CDR3 DNA sequence: TGTGCCAGCAGTGAATATTGGGGGTTTGGCTACACCTTC. Amino acid sequence: CASSEYWGFGYTF.

Within the sample, this clonotype is medium-sized. V gene TRBV7-2 combines with J gene TRBJ2-2; 9 nucleotides align to TRBD2. Germline-derived CDR1 and CDR2 are SGHTA and FQGNSA. This CDR3 region has 16 residues. The trim removed 5 bases at V and 3 bases at J, leaving 7 bases unmatched. CDR3 loop: CASSKRAGGYTGELFF. CDR3 in DNA: TGTGCCAGCAGCAAAAGAGCGGGGGGTTACACCGGGGAGCTGTTTTTT.

This clonotype qualifies as medium-sized. This chain connects TRBV11-3 to TRBJ1-1; 7 positions agree with TRBD1. Per germline, CDR1 SGHNT and CDR2 YENEEA. The CDR3 totals 14 residues. V lost 1 base to trimming and J lost 5 bases; unmatched junction nucleotides: 4. The CDR3 region has the DNA TGTGCCAGCAGCTTAGGAGGGACAGTGACTGAAGCTTTCTTT. This encodes CASSLGGTVTEAFF.

This chain uses TRBV5-6 with TRBJ2-2, with TRBD2 matching over 15 bases. V lost 0 bases to trimming and J lost 0 bases; unmatched junction nucleotides: 9. The CDR3 is 21 amino acids. Germline loops: CDR1 SGHDT, CDR2 YYEEEE. In nucleotides, the CDR3 is TGTGCCAGCAGCTTGGCGTTAGGACTAGCGGGGGGGCCCTCGAACACCGGGGAGCTGTTTTTT. Amino acid sequence: CASSLALGLAGGPSNTGELFF.

This chain connects TRBV5-1 to TRBJ2-3; 7 positions agree with TRBD2. V lost 4 bases, J lost 1 base, and 9 bases stayed unmatched. This CDR3 has 16 residues. CDR1 and CDR2 from the germline V gene are SGHRS and YFSETQ. The CDR3 protein is CASSPPGSGGTDTQYF. DNA for the CDR3: TGCGCCAGCAGCCCGCCTGGGAGCGGGGGCACAGATACGCAGTATTTT.

The gene calls are TRBV12-3 or TRBV12-4 and TRBJ2-5; perhaps TRBD1 as D (6 bases). This CDR3 spans 15 amino acids. Deletions cut 5 bases from V and 5 bases from J, with 18 bases between. CDR3 DNA sequence: TGTGCCAGCAGTCCCCCACAGGGCCGGTCGGAGACCCAGTACTTC. Its translation: CASSPPQGRSETQYF.

This clonotype was counted ten times or more. The V gene is TRBV15, the J gene TRBJ2-7; D gene uncertain. This CDR3 spans 18 amino acids. V lost 8 bases to trimming and J lost 2 bases, with 28 bases between them. Germline CDR1 reads LNHNV; CDR2 reads YYDKDF (reference sequence). The CDR3 spells CATSKVRVTAKETYEQYF. In DNA, the CDR3 is TGTGCCACCTCCAAGGTCCGGGTCACGGCCAAAGAAACCTACGAGCAGTACTTC. The variable domain in full, completed from reference TRBV15 and TRBJ2-7, reads DAMVIQNPRYQVTQFGKPVTLSCSQTLNHNVMYWYQQKSSQAPKLLFHYYDKDFNNEADTPDNFQSRRPNTSFCFLDIRSPGLGDTAMYLCATSKVRVTAKETYEQYFGPGTRLTVT.

With respect to this clonotype: Given a much more abundant clone one base away, this may be a read error. The genes are TRBV5-2 and TRBJ2-3. TRBV5-2 is tagged as a pseudogene. The CDR3 extends over 13 amino acids. The CDR3: CATIDPNTDTQYF. The CDR3 coding sequence is TGTGCCACCATTGATCCGAACACAGATACGCAGTATTTT.

This clonotype was seen at least ten times. The chain recombines TRBV21-1 with TRBJ2-7; TRBD2 is taken as the D call from the table, unchecked against the DNA. TRBV21-1 is classified as a pseudogene. The length of the CDR3 is 17 residues. The CDR3 DNA sequence: TGTGCCAGCAGCAAATTCCCCCGACCTCCCTTACGCTACGAGCAGTACTTC. Its protein is CASSKFPRPPLRYEQYF.

V and J are TRBV20-1 and TRBJ1-6, with a tentative D call TRBD1 (6 bases). CDR1 is DFQATT and CDR2 is SNEGSKA in the germline V gene (reference sequence). This CDR3 region has 16 residues. Deletions cut 0 bases from V and 5 bases from J, with 14 bases between. The CDR3 here is CSARDLGTQNNSPLHF. The CDR3 DNA reads as TGCAGTGCTAGAGATTTAGGGACACAAAATAATTCACCCCTCCACTTT.

The J gene is TRBJ1-5, the V gene TRBV18, with a possible D match to TRBD1 (6 bases). This CDR3 comprises 16 residues. CDR1 and CDR2 from the germline V gene are KGHSH and LQKENI. V was shortened by 1 base and J by 6 bases, with 16 bases between the two germline ends. The CDR3, as DNA: TGTGCCAGCTCACCACTCCCACAGGGAGGCTTTCAGCCCCAGCATTTT. Translated: CASSPLPQGGFQPQHF.

The sample holds many counts of this clonotype. The gene calls are TRBV3-1 and TRBJ1-4; D ambiguous. The V and J ends lost 1 base and 1 base respectively, with 10 bases between them. The germline V gene encodes CDR1 LGHDT and CDR2 YNNKEL (reference sequence). This CDR3 comprises 16 residues. This CDR3 is CASSQGVHRTNEKLFF. The CDR3 DNA is TGTGCCAGCAGCCAAGGTGTTCACAGAACTAATGAAAAACTGTTTTTT.

V is TRBV5-6 and J is TRBJ2-7, with TRBD1 identical over 7 bases. Trimming cost V 2 bases and J 1 base; bases outside gene matches: 6. CDR3 length: 15 amino acids. CDR1 is SGHDT, CDR2 YYEEEE, per germline. The CDR3 sequence is CASSFPWDSSYEQYF. The CDR3 DNA sequence: TGTGCCAGCAGCTTCCCCTGGGACAGTTCCTACGAGCAGTACTTC.

This clonotype occurred many times. This chain links TRBV12-3 or TRBV12-4 with TRBJ1-5; 8 positions agree with TRBD1. The CDR3 has 14 residues. J was trimmed by 4 bases and V by 3 bases; bases with no gene match: 2. The CDR3 loop is CASSLGDRNQPQHF. CDR3 coding DNA: TGTGCCAGCAGTTTGGGGGACAGGAATCAGCCCCAGCATTTT.

J is TRBJ1-3 and V is TRBV12-2. TRBV12-2 is a pseudogene. The CDR3 length is 19 residues. CDR3 sequence: CASRPQRQGDSLPGNTIYF. As DNA, the CDR3 is TGTGCAAGTCGCCCACAGCGGCAGGGAGATAGCCTTCCTGGAAACACCATATATTTT.

This clonotype was counted ten times or more. The rearrangement joins TRBV29-1 to TRBJ2-1; D perhaps matches TRBD1 (5 bases). Germline V lookup: CDR1 SQVTM, CDR2 ANQGSEA. Trimming took off 5 bases at V and 10 bases at J, with 9 bases between the two ends. This CDR3 has 10 residues. As DNA, the CDR3 is TGCAGCGTTCCCAAGGGGGAGCAGTTCTTC. Amino acids: CSVPKGEQFF.